Sequencing of this T cell receptor (beta chain) was carried out in a study of shared clonotypes between healthy human individuals. Whole-study context: A donor's plate count was three for CD4 naive and three for CD4 memory; CD8 naive had two and CD8 memory one.

The run depth of the assay was deep. When replicate PCRs were run on sorted subsets, they used 200 ng DNA, some 29,000 T cell genomes. Generated by immunoSEQ multiplex PCR, the TCRdb table keeps only in-frame clones and is missing some. The top ten clones hold under 0.45% of a sample with 1,500,000 or so clones, approximately 98.5% of them seen once. Both subsets, CD45RA+ naive and CD45RA-negative memory, were split from the CD4+ cells. The CDR3 is 18 residues long. The V gene's germline CDR1 is SEHNR and CDR2 FQNEAQ (reference sequence). Trimming left V 0 bases short and J 4 bases short, with 19 bases between.

Material for sequencing was naive CD4+ T cells sorted from blood. Regarding subset: CD45RA+ positively selected. V gene TRBV7-9 combines with J gene TRBJ2-1; D possibly corresponds to TRBD1 (5 bases). The TCR was taken from a young man in good health. The CDR3 sequence is CASSLAPLRQSRYNEQFF. CDR3 coding DNA: TGTGCCAGCAGCTTAGCACCGCTCCGACAGAGTCGGTACAATGAGCAGTTCTTC.